This TCR beta chain was identified in a study of shared clonotypes between healthy human individuals. Across the study: Donors consisted of a couple of women and a few men between 18 and 49.

This CDR3 has 13 amino acids. The trim removed 9 bases at V and 4 bases at J, leaving 6 bases unmatched. Germline V gene data show CDR1 as SNHLY and CDR2 as FYNNEI. On this clone itself: Its antigen is not identified.

As processed by the authors: Filtering of immunoSEQ junctional sequences could not match full-length read filtering. The method was immunoSEQ multiplex PCR; TCRdb's version includes in-frame clones alone and lacks a portion of them. V, J and clone size are those of that table, while D and trimming were read from the DNA. Of about 490,000 clones in the sample, less than 80% were seen once. The study's findings and limits: Blood was the sole source, and tissue repertoires probably differ.

There were only Caucasian adults among the donors, and all lived in Nashville, Tennessee. The TCR comes from a woman aged 40 to 50 in good health. Some clones in this sample may be carry-over from other donors' samples. The sequencing sample was made of PBMCs. This chain uses TRBV2 with TRBJ2-7, with 10 bases fitting TRBD2. The CDR3 sequence: CASATSGLYEQYF. For the CDR3, the DNA is TGTGCCAGTGCGACTAGCGGGCTGTACGAGCAGTACTTC.